Listed below are T cell receptor beta chains from one sample, sequenced in a study of blood T cell repertoires in COVID-19. Clones were sequenced by immunoSEQ multiplex PCR, and TCRdb holds only the in-frame ones, with some missing. Of roughly 330,000 clones in the sample, roughly 88% were seen once. Source material: peripheral blood. The source is a woman aged 45-65 years with active or convalescent COVID-19. CDR3s include the opening cysteine and the closing phenylalanine or tryptophan. D genes are given only for firm matches. Size values are once, few and many counts, or a class for expanded clones, and some rows have none.

clone_size d_call j_call v_call cdr3_nt cdr3_aa
. TRBD2 TRBJ2-5 TRBV7-8 TGTGCCAGCAGCTTAGCCCCTACTAGCGGGAGTTCGAGAGAGACCCAGTACTTC CASSLAPTSGSSRETQYF
. . TRBJ2-7 TRBV11-2 TGTGCCAGCAGCCTGATTGGGCACTACGAGCAGTACTTC CASSLIGHYEQYF
. TRBD2 TRBJ2-7 TRBV11-2 TGTGCCAGCAGCGGACCCGGGACTAGCGGGAGCTACGAGCAGTACTTC CASSGPGTSGSYEQYF
. . TRBJ1-1 TRBV30 TGTGCCTGGATTGGCAACCTCCGGGGGGCTTTCTTT CAWIGNLRGAFF
. . TRBJ2-7 TRBV29-1 TGCAGCGTTGAATCCGGGGGGCTAGCGGAATACGAGCAGTACTTC CSVESGGLAEYEQYF
once . TRBJ2-7 TRBV7-8 TGTGCCAGCAGCTTGAATTTGTGGACTAACTCCTACGAGCAGTACTTC CASSLNLWTNSYEQYF
. . TRBJ1-2 TRBV25-1 TGTGCCAGCAGTGAACGCCTGATAGATGGCTACACCTTC CASSERLIDGYTF
. . TRBJ1-4 TRBV4-3 TGCGCCAGCAGCCAAGATCACAACCGGGCGACAGAACTGTTTTTT CASSQDHNRATELFF
. . TRBJ1-2 TRBV28 TGTGCCAGCAGTTTTCCGGGGGAAAGTTATGGCTACACCTTC CASSFPGESYGYTF
. TRBD1 TRBJ2-7 TRBV7-9 TGTGCCAGCAGCTCCGGGACAGGGGAATACGAGCAGTACTTC CASSSGTGEYEQYF
. TRBD1 TRBJ2-1 TRBV28 TGTGCCAGCACATTGGGGACAGGGTGGGACAATGAGCAGTTCTTC CASTLGTGWDNEQFF
once . TRBJ2-7 TRBV18 TGTGCCAGCTCACCCGGGACTGGGTCACGCGAGCAGTACTTC CASSPGTGSREQYF
. . TRBJ1-1 TRBV28 TGTGCCAGCAGTTCGCCCGGGGGTCAGAACACTGAAGCTTTCTTT CASSSPGGQNTEAFF
. TRBD1 TRBJ2-1 TRBV5-1 TGCGCCAGCAGCTTCCTGGACAGGGCCTACAATGAGCAGTTCTTC CASSFLDRAYNEQFF
few . TRBJ1-2 TRBV18 TGTGCCAGCTCACCACCAGTAGGGGGACCGTATGGCTACACCTTC CASSPPVGGPYGYTF
. TRBD2 TRBJ2-7 TRBV10-3 TGTGCCATCAGCCCGGGACTAGCGGGGTCCGAGCAGTACTTC CAISPGLAGSEQYF
. . TRBJ2-1 TRBV10-3 TGTGCCATCTCCGAAAGGACAGAGCAGTTCTTC CAISERTEQFF
. TRBD2 TRBJ2-1 TRBV30 TGTGCCTGGAGTGCCGTTATCGGCGGGAGTACCCGCAATTCGCCCAATGAGCAGTTCTTC CAWSAVIGGSTRNSPNEQFF
. TRBD2 TRBJ2-1 TRBV28 TGTGCCAGCAACCCTAGCGGGAGGGCCTACAATGAGCAGTTCTTC CASNPSGRAYNEQFF
. TRBD1 TRBJ2-7 TRBV27 TGTGCCAGCAGTTCAGGGGGAATCTCCTACGAGCAGTACTTC CASSSGGISYEQYF
few . TRBJ2-3 TRBV18 TGTGCCAGCTCAGTAACCTCCTATGCAGATACGCAGTATTTT CASSVTSYADTQYF
few TRBD1 TRBJ2-1 TRBV28 TGTGCCAGCAGTTCCTGGACAGGGGGGGAGTTCTTC CASSSWTGGEFF
. . TRBJ1-1 TRBV9 TGTGCCAGCAGCGTAGAGACATGGGGAGGGGGAACTGAAGCTTTCTTT CASSVETWGGGTEAFF
. . TRBJ1-2 TRBV3-1/TRBV3-2 TGTGCCAGCAGGCTTAAACAGGGTAACTATGGCTACACCTTC CASRLKQGNYGYTF
. TRBD2 TRBJ2-2 TRBV4-3 TGCGCCAGCAGCCAAGCCGGGACTACAAACACCGGGGAGCTGTTTTTT CASSQAGTTNTGELFF
few . TRBJ1-3 TRBV7-6 TGTGCCAGCAGCTTAGGAGCGGGTAACACCATATATTTT CASSLGAGNTIYF
. TRBD2 TRBJ2-2 TRBV19 TGTGCCAGTAGTGTCCTGGGAGGGGCGAGCACCGGGGAGCTGTTTTTT CASSVLGGASTGELFF
once TRBD1 TRBJ2-5 TRBV5-4 TGTGCCAGCAGCACACCAGGACAGGGTGAAGAGACCCAGTACTTC CASSTPGQGEETQYF
. . TRBJ2-2 TRBV10-3 TGTGCCATCAGTGAGTCAGGCGGCACCGGGGAGCTGTTTTTT CAISESGGTGELFF
. TRBD1 TRBJ1-2 TRBV7-9 TGTGCCAGCAGCTTAGCCGGGACAGGGACACCTGGCTACACCTTC CASSLAGTGTPGYTF
. TRBD1 TRBJ1-5 TRBV6-5 TGTGCCAGCAGTTACTTCCCGACAGGGGATCAGCCCCAGCATTTT CASSYFPTGDQPQHF